This T cell receptor (beta chain) was sequenced in a study of blood T cell repertoires in COVID-19. For the study at large: The samples span acute and convalescent COVID-19 from the United States, Italy and Spain. PBMCs, B-cell-depleted T cells, or T cells provided the cDNA or gDNA that made up the material.

CDR3 length: 14 amino acids. Germline V gene sequence: CDR1 MNHEY, CDR2 SVGAGI. The junction had 4 bases not matched to a gene; V was cut back by 2 bases and J by 7 bases. This clone was seen a single time. Authors' data handling: Cell counts per sample came from amplifying reference gene primers. The assay was immunoSEQ multiplex PCR, and TCRdb's table has in-frame clones only and misses some. That table gives V, J and clone size, and the DNA gave D and trimming. The repertoire has 100,000 to 110,000 clones, 88% of them found once; the top ten carry about 4.6%. J is TRBJ2-1 and V is TRBV6-5; 8 bases agree with TRBD2. This clonotype was sampled from a human donor in a cohort sampled during active COVID-19. Sequenced material: peripheral blood. The CDR3 bases are TGTGCCAGCAGTTACGTTGCTAGCGGGAATGAGCAGTTCTTC. Translation: CASSYVASGNEQFF.